These T cell receptor beta chains were read from a single sample in a study of T cells in Graves' hyperthyroidism and ophthalmopathy. One entry per CDR3 protein results from TCRdb running MiXCR on the multiplex PCR reads. The top ten hold 7% to 9% of the sample, which has around 300,000 distinct CDR3 sequences, roughly 13% seen once. The sequencing sample was made of blood. These receptors were obtained from a woman aged 40 to 50 with Graves' hyperthyroidism. The CDR3 runs from the conserved cysteine through the conserved F or W. The D gene is left open where the match is weak. The size field is filled for only some rows; it gives once, few, many or a size class.

D: TRBD1; J: TRBJ2-3; V: TRBV2; size: many; DNA: TGTGCCAGCTGCCACAGGGGGCCCGATACGCAGTATTTT; CDR3: CASCHRGPDTQYF
D: TRBD2; J: TRBJ2-1; V: TRBV20-1; size: NA; DNA: TGCAGTGCTAGAGATTCGGGACTAGCGGGAGTCGGGCAGTTCTTC; CDR3: CSARDSGLAGVGQFF
D: NA; J: TRBJ1-1; V: TRBV20-1; size: many; DNA: TGCAGTGCCCCCGGGCCTTTGAACACTGAAGCTTTCTTT; CDR3: CSAPGPLNTEAFF
D: TRBD1; J: TRBJ1-1; V: TRBV6-5; size: NA; DNA: TGTGCCAGCAGTTACAGACAGGGCTCGGCCACACAGAACACTGAAGCTTTCTTT; CDR3: CASSYRQGSATQNTEAFF
D: NA; J: TRBJ2-2; V: TRBV27; size: many; DNA: TGTGCCAGCAACAAGGAGATCGGCACCGGGGAGCTGTTTTTT; CDR3: CASNKEIGTGELFF
D: TRBD1; J: TRBJ2-3; V: TRBV20-1; size: NA; DNA: TGCAGTGCTAACAGGGGGCGCGGCACAGATACGCAGTATTTT; CDR3: CSANRGRGTDTQYF
D: TRBD2; J: TRBJ2-3; V: TRBV27; size: many; DNA: TGTGCCAGCAGTGGACTAGCGGGAGCAATGGATACGCAGTATTTT; CDR3: CASSGLAGAMDTQYF
D: NA; J: TRBJ2-1; V: TRBV12-3/TRBV12-4; size: NA; DNA: TGTGCCAGCAGAAGCCGGGGGTACAATGAGCAGTTCTTC; CDR3: CASRSRGYNEQFF
D: NA; J: TRBJ1-6; V: TRBV2; size: many; DNA: TGTGCCAGCAATCGGGACTATAATTCACCCCTCCACTTT; CDR3: CASNRDYNSPLHF
D: NA; J: TRBJ2-3; V: TRBV28; size: many; DNA: TGTGCCTCTGGCGGAGGCACAGATACGCAGTATTTT; CDR3: CASGGGTDTQYF
D: TRBD2; J: TRBJ2-1; V: TRBV7-9; size: many; DNA: TGTGCCAGCAGCGACGGGGTAGCGGGTAACAATGAGCAGTTCTTC; CDR3: CASSDGVAGNNEQFF
D: TRBD2; J: TRBJ2-5; V: TRBV27; size: many; DNA: TGTGCCAGCGCCTTGTGGACTAGCGGGAAAGAGACCCAGTACTTC; CDR3: CASALWTSGKETQYF
D: NA; J: TRBJ1-1; V: TRBV29-1; size: many; DNA: TGCAGCGTTGCTAGGACAGTGAACACTGAAGCTTTCTTT; CDR3: CSVARTVNTEAFF
D: TRBD1; J: TRBJ2-2; V: TRBV6-2/TRBV6-3; size: many; DNA: TGTGCCAGCAGGCCCGGGACAGGGGATACCGGGGAGCTGTTTTTT; CDR3: CASRPGTGDTGELFF
D: TRBD1; J: TRBJ1-4; V: TRBV2; size: many; DNA: TGTGCCAGCAGGCCCGGGACAGCTAATGAAAAACTGTTTTTT; CDR3: CASRPGTANEKLFF